A selection of T cell receptor beta chains follows, all from one sample in a study of T-cell memory formation after mild COVID-19. TCRdb reanalysed the 5' RACE reads using MiXCR and keeps one entry per CDR3 protein. The profile covers around 340,000 distinct CDR3 sequences, with about an eighth appearing a single time and around 21% taken by the ten largest. Sequences were obtained from PBMCs or a T cell subset sorted from them (not recorded which). These receptors came from a man aged 18 to 35 who had mild COVID-19 (a few samples of this study predate the infection). Cell type and time point are not known. Both conserved end residues are part of each CDR3. The order of the fields is V gene, J gene, CDR3 length, D gene, clone size, CDR3 protein, CDR3 DNA. The D gene is left open where the match is weak. Expanded clones are given a class, and other clones once, few, many or no size at all.

V: TRBV7-9
J: TRBJ1-2
length: 13
D: TRBD1
size: .
CDR3: CASRSTGEGGYTF
DNA: TGTGCCAGCAGATCTACAGGGGAGGGTGGCTACACCTTC

V: TRBV19
J: TRBJ2-7
length: 13
D: .
size: few
CDR3: CASSSQVIHEQYF
DNA: TGTGCCAGTAGTTCTCAGGTCATACACGAGCAGTACTTC

V: TRBV20-1
J: TRBJ1-1
length: 14
D: .
size: few
CDR3: CSARDPTGYTEAFF
DNA: TGCAGTGCTAGAGACCCGACAGGATACACTGAAGCTTTCTTT

V: TRBV4-3
J: TRBJ2-3
length: 15
D: TRBD2
size: .
CDR3: CASSLLAVSTDTQYF
DNA: TGCGCCAGCAGTCTCCTAGCGGTTAGCACAGATACGCAGTATTTT

V: TRBV7-9
J: TRBJ1-2
length: 16
D: .
size: few
CDR3: CASSLKSDAVSGGYTF
DNA: TGTGCCAGCAGCTTAAAGTCGGACGCCGTATCAGGTGGCTACACCTTC

V: TRBV20-1
J: TRBJ1-1
length: 12
D: .
size: few
CDR3: CSADTANTEAFF
DNA: TGCAGTGCTGACACAGCGAACACTGAAGCTTTCTTT

V: TRBV3-1
J: TRBJ2-7
length: 14
D: TRBD1
size: few
CDR3: CASSQRTGHYEQYF
DNA: TGTGCCAGCAGCCAAAGGACAGGGCACTACGAGCAGTACTTC

V: TRBV25-1
J: TRBJ1-2
length: 13
D: .
size: .
CDR3: CASSGGLGDGYTF
DNA: TGTGCCAGCAGTGGGGGCCTGGGGGATGGCTACACCTTC

V: TRBV5-1
J: TRBJ2-7
length: 14
D: .
size: few
CDR3: CASSLGPTRIEQYF
DNA: TGCGCCAGCAGCTTGGGCCCCACTAGGATCGAGCAGTACTTC

V: TRBV20-1
J: TRBJ1-5
length: 15
D: TRBD1
size: many
CDR3: CSALTDRGSNQPQHF
DNA: TGCAGTGCTCTAACCGACAGGGGGTCCAATCAGCCCCAGCATTTT

V: TRBV6-1
J: TRBJ1-1
length: 14
D: TRBD1
size: few
CDR3: CASSVRGLNTEAFF
DNA: TGTGCCAGCAGTGTCAGGGGGCTGAACACTGAAGCTTTCTTT

V: TRBV29-1
J: TRBJ2-1
length: 14
D: TRBD1
size: .
CDR3: CSVEGQYSYNEQFF
DNA: TGCAGCGTAGAGGGACAGTACTCCTACAATGAGCAGTTCTTC

V: TRBV18
J: TRBJ1-5
length: 15
D: .
size: .
CDR3: CASSRTGLDNQPQHF
DNA: TGTGCCAGCTCACGCACAGGGCTGGACAATCAGCCCCAGCATTTT

V: TRBV5-1
J: TRBJ1-1
length: 14
D: .
size: few
CDR3: CASSPRGGGTEAFF
DNA: TGCGCCAGCAGCCCACGTGGGGGAGGGACTGAAGCTTTCTTT

V: TRBV19
J: TRBJ2-2
length: 12
D: TRBD2
size: .
CDR3: CASSGGIGELFF
DNA: TGTGCCAGTAGCGGGGGGATCGGGGAGCTGTTTTTT

V: TRBV6-6
J: TRBJ1-5
length: 15
D: TRBD1
size: few
CDR3: CASSPTGAGNQPQHF
DNA: TGTGCCAGCAGTCCAACAGGGGCCGGCAATCAGCCCCAGCATTTT

V: TRBV19
J: TRBJ1-1
length: 14
D: .
size: .
CDR3: CASKSGGVNTEAFF
DNA: TGTGCCAGTAAATCTGGGGGTGTGAACACTGAAGCTTTCTTT

V: TRBV7-2
J: TRBJ2-1
length: 16
D: .
size: many
CDR3: CASSLGPDTSYNEQFF
DNA: TGTGCCAGCAGCCTGGGACCCGACACGTCCTACAATGAGCAGTTCTTC

V: TRBV7-8
J: TRBJ2-3
length: 16
D: TRBD2
size: .
CDR3: CASSLTRGVVTDTQYF
DNA: TGTGCCAGCAGCTTAACCCGGGGGGTGGTAACAGATACGCAGTATTTT

V: TRBV5-1
J: TRBJ2-7
length: 15
D: .
size: .
CDR3: CASSLVLTSSYEQYF
DNA: TGCGCCAGCAGCTTGGTTCTGACGAGCTCCTACGAGCAGTACTTC

V: TRBV5-1
J: TRBJ1-1
length: 15
D: .
size: .
CDR3: CASSLVGLGGTEAFF
DNA: TGCGCCAGCAGCTTGGTAGGGCTAGGAGGGACTGAAGCTTTCTTT

V: TRBV4-1
J: TRBJ2-5
length: 18
D: .
size: .
CDR3: CASSHYLTGTATQETQYF
DNA: TGCGCCAGCAGCCATTATTTAACCGGGACTGCCACCCAAGAGACCCAGTACTTC

V: TRBV11-2
J: TRBJ2-3
length: 13
D: TRBD2
size: .
CDR3: CAGRTSGADTQYF
DNA: TGTGCCGGGAGGACTAGCGGGGCGGATACGCAGTATTTT

V: TRBV12-3/TRBV12-4
J: TRBJ1-6
length: 14
D: .
size: .
CDR3: CASRPGQYNSPLHF
DNA: TGTGCCAGCAGACCGGGGCAGTATAATTCACCCCTCCACTTT

V: TRBV20-1
J: TRBJ1-2
length: 16
D: .
size: .
CDR3: CSARVITGALNYGYTF
DNA: TGCAGTGCTAGAGTGATTACCGGGGCCCTAAACTATGGCTACACCTTC

V: TRBV7-6
J: TRBJ2-2
length: 15
D: .
size: .
CDR3: CASGRGGTNTGELFF
DNA: TGTGCCAGCGGCCGGGGCGGAACTAACACCGGGGAGCTGTTTTTT

V: TRBV2
J: TRBJ2-1
length: 13
D: TRBD2
size: few
CDR3: CASSESGVFEQFF
DNA: TGTGCCAGCAGTGAAAGCGGGGTATTTGAGCAGTTCTTC

V: TRBV12-3/TRBV12-4
J: TRBJ2-3
length: 14
D: TRBD2
size: .
CDR3: CASRQRGGQYTQYF
DNA: TGTGCCAGCAGACAGCGGGGGGGCCAATATACGCAGTATTTT

V: TRBV9
J: TRBJ2-7
length: 17
D: TRBD2
size: few
CDR3: CASSPREAGIFSYEQYF
DNA: TGTGCCAGCAGCCCCCGGGAGGCAGGGATCTTCTCCTACGAGCAGTACTTC

V: TRBV4-1
J: TRBJ2-7
length: 15
D: .
size: .
CDR3: CASSQPGHGAHEQYF
DNA: TGCGCCAGCAGCCAGCCGGGACACGGCGCCCACGAGCAGTACTTC

V: TRBV20-1
J: TRBJ1-1
length: 14
D: .
size: few
CDR3: CSAYPTGVNTEAFF
DNA: TGCAGTGCTTACCCCACGGGCGTGAACACTGAAGCTTTCTTT

V: TRBV7-6
J: TRBJ1-2
length: 17
D: .
size: few
CDR3: CASSPGTMGPFNYGYTF
DNA: TGTGCCAGCAGCCCAGGAACTATGGGACCATTTAACTATGGCTACACCTTC

V: TRBV7-2
J: TRBJ2-1
length: 15
D: .
size: few
CDR3: CASSADRSSYNEQFF
DNA: TGTGCCAGCAGCGCCGACAGGAGCTCCTACAATGAGCAGTTCTTC

V: TRBV7-7
J: TRBJ1-5
length: 15
D: .
size: few
CDR3: CASSLGALSNQPQHF
DNA: TGTGCCAGCAGCTTAGGCGCCCTTAGCAATCAGCCCCAGCATTTT

V: TRBV20-1
J: TRBJ1-2
length: 13
D: TRBD1
size: .
CDR3: CSAPGTANYGYTF
DNA: TGCAGTGCACCCGGGACAGCTAACTATGGCTACACCTTC

V: TRBV15
J: TRBJ2-3
length: 19
D: .
size: many
CDR3: CATSRVQYPHGGPTDTQYF
DNA: TGTGCCACCAGCAGAGTGCAGTACCCACACGGTGGGCCCACAGATACGCAGTATTTT

V: TRBV7-2
J: TRBJ2-5
length: 13
D: .
size: many
CDR3: CASRLSIQETQYF
DNA: TGTGCCAGCAGATTATCAATTCAAGAGACCCAGTACTTC

V: TRBV4-2
J: TRBJ1-2
length: 13
D: .
size: many
CDR3: CASSQVGRYGYTF
DNA: TGTGCCAGCAGCCAAGTAGGGCGGTATGGCTACACCTTC

V: TRBV5-1
J: TRBJ1-1
length: 14
D: .
size: few
CDR3: CASSFVGDDTEAFF
DNA: TGCGCCAGCAGCTTCGTCGGGGACGACACTGAAGCTTTCTTT

V: TRBV7-9
J: TRBJ1-5
length: 15
D: .
size: few
CDR3: CASSRIQAGESPQHF
DNA: TGTGCCAGCAGCCGTATACAGGCGGGGGAGTCGCCCCAGCATTTT

V: TRBV6-5
J: TRBJ2-7
length: 15
D: TRBD1
size: few
CDR3: CASSYSQGALYEQYF
DNA: TGTGCCAGCAGTTACTCGCAGGGGGCACTCTACGAGCAGTACTTC

V: TRBV5-5
J: TRBJ2-5
length: 16
D: .
size: few
CDR3: CASSLVAGSLQETQYF
DNA: TGTGCCAGCAGCTTGGTAGCAGGGAGCCTACAAGAGACCCAGTACTTC

V: TRBV6-5
J: TRBJ2-5
length: 11
D: .
size: few
CDR3: CASSYGETQYF
DNA: TGTGCCAGCAGTTATGGGGAGACCCAGTACTTC

V: TRBV7-9
J: TRBJ2-5
length: 14
D: TRBD1
size: few
CDR3: CASSHTGDKETQYF
DNA: TGTGCCAGCAGCCATACAGGGGATAAAGAGACCCAGTACTTC

V: TRBV7-2
J: TRBJ2-1
length: 11
D: .
size: few
CDR3: CASSLISEQFF
DNA: TGTGCCAGCAGCTTAATAAGTGAGCAGTTCTTC

V: TRBV2
J: TRBJ2-5
length: 14
D: TRBD1
size: .
CDR3: CASSETTGGETQYF
DNA: TGTGCCAGCAGTGAAACGACAGGGGGCGAGACCCAGTACTTC

V: TRBV7-6
J: TRBJ2-1
length: 13
D: .
size: few
CDR3: CASSLGMKVEQFF
DNA: TGTGCCAGCAGCTTAGGGATGAAGGTTGAGCAGTTCTTC

V: TRBV4-2
J: TRBJ1-4
length: 11
D: .
size: few
CDR3: CASTHNEKLFF
DNA: TGTGCCAGCACCCATAATGAAAAACTGTTTTTT

V: TRBV4-3
J: TRBJ2-1
length: 13
D: .
size: .
CDR3: CASSQRPMRGQFF
DNA: TGCGCCAGCAGCCAACGACCAATGAGGGGGCAGTTCTTC

V: TRBV12-3/TRBV12-4
J: TRBJ2-2
length: 12
D: .
size: few
CDR3: CASTVGGGELFF
DNA: TGTGCCAGCACCGTCGGGGGCGGGGAGCTGTTTTTT

V: TRBV6-2/TRBV6-3
J: TRBJ1-2
length: 17
D: TRBD1
size: .
CDR3: CASSYPETGLTDYGYTF
DNA: TGTGCCAGCAGTTACCCCGAGACAGGGCTAACCGACTATGGCTACACCTTC

V: TRBV19
J: TRBJ2-3
length: 14
D: TRBD1
size: .
CDR3: CASTPGQPTDTQYF
DNA: TGTGCCAGTACCCCGGGACAGCCCACAGATACGCAGTATTTT

V: TRBV6-6
J: TRBJ2-1
length: 16
D: TRBD1
size: .
CDR3: CASSPPRQGAGNEQFF
DNA: TGTGCCAGCAGTCCCCCCAGACAGGGGGCTGGAAATGAGCAGTTCTTC

V: TRBV5-8
J: TRBJ2-1
length: 12
D: .
size: few
CDR3: CASSPSGLEQFF
DNA: TGTGCCAGCAGCCCTAGTGGGTTGGAGCAGTTCTTC